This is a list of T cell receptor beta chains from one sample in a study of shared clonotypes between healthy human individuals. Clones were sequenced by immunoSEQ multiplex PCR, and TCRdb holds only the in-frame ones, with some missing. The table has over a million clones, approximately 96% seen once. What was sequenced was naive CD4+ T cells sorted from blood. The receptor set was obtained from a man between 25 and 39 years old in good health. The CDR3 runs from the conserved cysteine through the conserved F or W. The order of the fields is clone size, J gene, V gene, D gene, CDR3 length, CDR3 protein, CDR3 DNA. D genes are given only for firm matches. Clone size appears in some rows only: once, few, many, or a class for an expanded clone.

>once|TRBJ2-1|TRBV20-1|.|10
CSASWGEQFF
TGCAGTGCTAGCTGGGGGGAGCAGTTCTTC
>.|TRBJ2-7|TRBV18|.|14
CASSPGQGPHEQYF
TGTGCCAGCTCACCAGGGCAGGGGCCCCACGAGCAGTACTTC
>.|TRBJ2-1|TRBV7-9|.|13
CASTRGLYNEQFF
TGTGCCAGCACCAGGGGTCTATACAATGAGCAGTTCTTC
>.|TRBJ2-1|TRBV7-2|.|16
CASSLAGGLSYNEQFF
TGTGCCAGCAGCTTAGCGGGGGGGCTTTCCTACAATGAGCAGTTCTTC
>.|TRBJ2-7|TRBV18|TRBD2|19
CASSPGLVAGERGSYEQYF
TGTGCCAGCTCCCCCGGATTGGTAGCGGGAGAGCGAGGGTCCTACGAGCAGTACTTC
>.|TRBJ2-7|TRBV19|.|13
CASSKVGNYEQYF
TGTGCCAGTAGTAAAGTGGGGAACTACGAGCAGTACTTC
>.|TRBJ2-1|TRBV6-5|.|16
CASSFSGFGAYNEQFF
TGTGCCAGCAGTTTCTCGGGATTCGGGGCCTACAATGAGCAGTTCTTC
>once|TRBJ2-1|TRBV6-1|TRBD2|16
CASSEASGISYNEQFF
TGTGCCAGCAGTGAAGCTAGCGGGATTTCCTACAATGAGCAGTTCTTC
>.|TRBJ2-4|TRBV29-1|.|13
CSVATGPKNIQYF
TGCAGCGTTGCGACAGGACCCAAAAACATTCAGTACTTC
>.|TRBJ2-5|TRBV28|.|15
CASSLRDRSLETQYF
TGTGCCAGCAGTTTACGCGACAGGTCGCTAGAGACCCAGTACTTC
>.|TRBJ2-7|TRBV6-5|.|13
CASRRTASYEQYF
TGTGCCAGCAGAAGAACAGCCTCCTACGAGCAGTACTTC
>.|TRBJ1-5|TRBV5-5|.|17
CASSLGWVTQYNQPQHF
TGTGCCAGCAGCTTGGGATGGGTGACCCAGTACAATCAGCCCCAGCATTTT
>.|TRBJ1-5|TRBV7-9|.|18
CASSLEARGRLGNQPQHF
TGTGCCAGCAGCTTAGAGGCCAGGGGTAGGCTCGGCAATCAGCCCCAGCATTTT
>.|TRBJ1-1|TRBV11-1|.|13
CASSLRMDTEAFF
TGTGCCAGCAGCTTAAGGATGGACACTGAAGCTTTCTTT
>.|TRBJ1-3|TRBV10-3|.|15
CAISESAHSGNTIYF
TGTGCCATCAGTGAGTCGGCCCACTCTGGAAACACCATATATTTT
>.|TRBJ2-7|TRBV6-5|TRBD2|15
CASSYSSSGIYEQYF
TGTGCCAGCAGTTACTCCTCTAGCGGGATCTACGAGCAGTACTTC
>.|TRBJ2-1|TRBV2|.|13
CASKPGLRGEQFF
TGTGCCAGCAAGCCGGGACTGCGGGGTGAGCAGTTCTTC